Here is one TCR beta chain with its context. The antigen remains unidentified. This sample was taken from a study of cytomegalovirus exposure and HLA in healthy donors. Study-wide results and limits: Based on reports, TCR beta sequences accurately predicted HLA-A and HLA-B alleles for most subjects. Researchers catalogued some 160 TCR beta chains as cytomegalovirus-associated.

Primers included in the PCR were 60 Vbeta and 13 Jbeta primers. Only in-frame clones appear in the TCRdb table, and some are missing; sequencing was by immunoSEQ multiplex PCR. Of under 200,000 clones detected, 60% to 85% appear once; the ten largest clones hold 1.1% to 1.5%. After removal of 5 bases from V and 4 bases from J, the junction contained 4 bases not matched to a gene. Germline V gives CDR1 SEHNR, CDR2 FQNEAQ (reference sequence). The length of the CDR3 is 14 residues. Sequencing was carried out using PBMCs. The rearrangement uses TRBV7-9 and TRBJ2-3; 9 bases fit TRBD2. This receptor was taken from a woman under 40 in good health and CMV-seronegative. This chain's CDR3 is CASSHSGGADTQYF. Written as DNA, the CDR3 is TGTGCCAGCAGCCATAGCGGGGGAGCAGATACGCAGTATTTT.